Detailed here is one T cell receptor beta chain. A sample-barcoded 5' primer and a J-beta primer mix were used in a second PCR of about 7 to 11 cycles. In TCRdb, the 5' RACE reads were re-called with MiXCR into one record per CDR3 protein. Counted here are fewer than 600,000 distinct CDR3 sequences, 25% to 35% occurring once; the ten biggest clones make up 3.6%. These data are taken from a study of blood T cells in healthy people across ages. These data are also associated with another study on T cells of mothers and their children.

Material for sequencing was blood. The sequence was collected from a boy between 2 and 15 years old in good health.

In DNA form, the CDR3 reads TGTGCCAGCAGCTTGGCACCGGCGGGAGCGGGAGCGGGGGATACGCAGTATTTT. Translated: CASSLAPAGAGAGDTQYF. V and J are TRBV5-4 and TRBJ2-3; 8 bases align to TRBD2. Germline V gene lookup returns CDR1 SGHNT and CDR2 YYREEE (reference sequence). The CDR3 runs 18 residues. Losses at the gene ends were 0 bases for V and 6 bases for J; bases not matched to a gene: 15.